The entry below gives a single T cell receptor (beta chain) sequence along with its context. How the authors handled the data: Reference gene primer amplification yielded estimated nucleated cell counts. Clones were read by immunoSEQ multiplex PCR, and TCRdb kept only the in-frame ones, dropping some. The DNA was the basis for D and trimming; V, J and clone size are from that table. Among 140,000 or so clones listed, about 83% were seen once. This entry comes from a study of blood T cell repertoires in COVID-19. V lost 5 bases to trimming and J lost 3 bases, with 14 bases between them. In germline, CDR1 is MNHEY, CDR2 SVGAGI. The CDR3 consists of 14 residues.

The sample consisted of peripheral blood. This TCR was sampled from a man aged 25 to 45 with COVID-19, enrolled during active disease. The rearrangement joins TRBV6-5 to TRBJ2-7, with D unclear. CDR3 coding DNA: TGTGCCAGCAGTCCCGCCGGGTCCAGCTACGAGCAGTACTTC. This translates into CASSPAGSSYEQYF.